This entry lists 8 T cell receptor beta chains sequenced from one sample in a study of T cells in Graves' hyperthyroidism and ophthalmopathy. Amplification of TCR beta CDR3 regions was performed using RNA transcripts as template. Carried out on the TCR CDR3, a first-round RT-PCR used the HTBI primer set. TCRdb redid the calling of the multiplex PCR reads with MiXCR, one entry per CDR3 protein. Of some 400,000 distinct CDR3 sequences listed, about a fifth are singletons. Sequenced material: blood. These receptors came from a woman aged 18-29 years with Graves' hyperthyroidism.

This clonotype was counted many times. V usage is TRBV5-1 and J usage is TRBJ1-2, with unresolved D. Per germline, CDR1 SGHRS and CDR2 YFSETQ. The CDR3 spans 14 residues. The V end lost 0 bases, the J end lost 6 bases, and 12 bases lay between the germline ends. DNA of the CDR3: TGCGCCAGCAGCTTGGGGGGAAGAACTAATGGCTACACCTTC. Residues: CASSLGGRTNGYTF.

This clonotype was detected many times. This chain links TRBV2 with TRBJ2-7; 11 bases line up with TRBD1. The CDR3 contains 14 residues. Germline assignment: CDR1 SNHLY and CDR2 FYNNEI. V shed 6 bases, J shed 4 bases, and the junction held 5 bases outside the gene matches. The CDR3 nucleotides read TGTGCCAGCAGACCCGGGACAGGGGGGTACGAGCAGTACTTC. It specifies CASRPGTGGYEQYF.

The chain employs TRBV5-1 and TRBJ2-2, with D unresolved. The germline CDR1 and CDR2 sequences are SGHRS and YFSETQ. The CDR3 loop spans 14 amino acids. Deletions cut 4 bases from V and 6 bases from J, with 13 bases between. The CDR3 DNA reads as TGCGCCAGCAGCCCGAGGTTCCGGGCCGGGGAGCTGTTTTTT. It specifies CASSPRFRAGELFF.

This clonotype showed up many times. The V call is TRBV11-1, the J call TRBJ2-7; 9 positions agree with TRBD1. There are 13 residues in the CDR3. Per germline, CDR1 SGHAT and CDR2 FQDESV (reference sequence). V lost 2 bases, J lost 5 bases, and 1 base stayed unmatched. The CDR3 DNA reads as TGTGCCAGCAGCTTATGGACAGGGGACGAGCAGTACTTC. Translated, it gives CASSLWTGDEQYF.

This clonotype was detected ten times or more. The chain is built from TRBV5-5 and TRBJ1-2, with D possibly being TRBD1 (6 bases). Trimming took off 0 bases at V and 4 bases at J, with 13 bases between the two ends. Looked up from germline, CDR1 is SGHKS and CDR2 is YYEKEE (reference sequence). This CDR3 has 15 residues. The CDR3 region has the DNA TGTGCCAGCAGCTTGGGCAGACAGGCCCTCTATGGCTACACCTTC. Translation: CASSLGRQALYGYTF.

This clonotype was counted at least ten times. DNA for the CDR3: TGTGCCAGCAACACAATTGACTACGAGCAGTACTTC. It translates to CASNTIDYEQYF. This sequence joins TRBV6-5 and TRBJ2-7; no clear D gene. Trimming took 7 bases from V and 3 from J, leaving 10 bases between them. Germline V gene sequence: CDR1 MNHEY, CDR2 SVGAGI. There are 12 residues in the CDR3.

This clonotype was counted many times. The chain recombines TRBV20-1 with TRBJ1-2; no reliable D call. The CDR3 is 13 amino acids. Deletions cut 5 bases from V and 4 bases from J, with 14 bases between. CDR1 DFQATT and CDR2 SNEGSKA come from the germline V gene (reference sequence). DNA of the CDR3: TGCAGTGCTTTATCCCGGGCCGGCTATGGCTACACCTTC. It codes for CSALSRAGYGYTF.

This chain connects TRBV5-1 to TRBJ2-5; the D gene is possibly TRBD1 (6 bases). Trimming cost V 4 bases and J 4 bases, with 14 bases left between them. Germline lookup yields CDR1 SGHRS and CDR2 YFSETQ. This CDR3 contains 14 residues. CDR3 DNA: TGCGCCAGCAGCCTACAGGGACCCGGAGAGACCCAGTACTTC. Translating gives CASSLQGPGETQYF.